This T cell receptor beta chain is drawn from a study of response to subunit inactivated influenza vaccine. Whole-study results and caveats: Only a handful of new T cells, the authors suggested, are recruited with each seasonal influenza vaccination.

The CDR3 contains 13 residues. V lost 3 bases and J 5 bases, leaving 12 bases between the germline ends. Per the germline V gene, CDR1 is SGHRS and CDR2 is YFSETQ. This clonotype has more than one count but fewer than ten. Its antigen remains unknown. TCRdb reprocessed the RT-PCR reads via MiXCR and lists one record per CDR3 protein. This table has hundreds of thousands of distinct CDR3 sequences, about 25% appearing once. The chain carries TRBV5-1 and TRBJ2-7, with a weak D call TRBD1 (6 bases). This TCR was sampled from a man in his fifties or sixties who received an inactivated influenza vaccine. The sample consisted of CD4+ T cells sorted from PBMCs, taken 5 days after vaccination. CDR3 amino acids: CASSYVGANEQYF. The CDR3 coding sequence is TGCGCCAGCAGCTACGTGGGGGCAAACGAGCAGTACTTC. The complete variable domain, with remaining parts taken from reference TRBV5-1 and TRBJ2-7, reads KAGVTQTPRYLIKTRGQQVTLSCSPISGHRSVSWYQQTPGQGLQFLFEYFSETQRNKGNFPGRFSGRQFSNSRSEMNVSTLELGDSALYLCASSYVGANEQYFGPGTRLTVT.